The sequence of this T cell receptor beta chain was determined in a study of Graves' ophthalmopathy and Graves' hyperthyroidism. The ends were cut back, 4 bases at V and 9 bases at J, with 25 bases in the middle. The CDR3 spans 17 residues. Per the germline V gene, CDR1 is MDHEN and CDR2 is SYDVKM. It was from 10 ml of fresh peripheral blood that the PBMCs came. Amplified TCR beta CDR3 regions were obtained using RNA transcripts as template. The authors performed first-round RT-PCR with HTBI primers and then a second-round multiplex PCR. TCRdb reprocessed the multiplex PCR reads with MiXCR, giving one entry per CDR3 protein. Of fewer than 600,000 distinct CDR3 sequences in the sample, about 15% were seen once.

This receptor was taken from a woman in her twenties or thirties with Graves' ophthalmopathy. Sample: blood. The rearrangement links TRBV28 to TRBJ1-5; D perhaps matches TRBD1 (5 bases). The CDR3 is CASSWERVWGGNRPQHF. The CDR3 DNA reads as TGTGCCAGCAGTTGGGAAAGGGTGTGGGGGGGGAATAGGCCCCAGCATTTT.